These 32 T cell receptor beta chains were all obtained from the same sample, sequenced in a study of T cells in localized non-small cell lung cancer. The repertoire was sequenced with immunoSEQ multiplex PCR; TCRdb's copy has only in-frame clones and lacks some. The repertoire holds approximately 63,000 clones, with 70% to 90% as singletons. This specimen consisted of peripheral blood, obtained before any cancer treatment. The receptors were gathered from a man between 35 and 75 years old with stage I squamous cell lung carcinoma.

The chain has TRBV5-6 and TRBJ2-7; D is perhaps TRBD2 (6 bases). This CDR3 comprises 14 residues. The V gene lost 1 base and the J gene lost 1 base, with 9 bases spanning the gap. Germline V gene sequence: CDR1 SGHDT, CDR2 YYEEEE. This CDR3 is CASSLPLASYEQYF. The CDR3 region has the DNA TGTGCCAGCAGCTTGCCCCTAGCGTCCTACGAGCAGTACTTC.

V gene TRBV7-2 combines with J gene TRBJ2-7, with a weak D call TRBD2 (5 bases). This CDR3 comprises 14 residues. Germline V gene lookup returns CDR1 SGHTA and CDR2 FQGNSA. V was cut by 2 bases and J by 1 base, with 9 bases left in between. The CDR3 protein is CASSLQAASYEQYF. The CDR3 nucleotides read TGTGCCAGCAGCTTACAAGCGGCGTCCTACGAGCAGTACTTC. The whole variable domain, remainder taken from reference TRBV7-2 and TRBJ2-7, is GAGVSQSPSNKVTEKGKDVELRCDPISGHTALYWYRQSLGQGLEFLIYFQGNSAPDKSGLPSDRFSAERTGGSVSTLTIQRTQQEDSAVYLCASSLQAASYEQYFGPGTRLTVT.

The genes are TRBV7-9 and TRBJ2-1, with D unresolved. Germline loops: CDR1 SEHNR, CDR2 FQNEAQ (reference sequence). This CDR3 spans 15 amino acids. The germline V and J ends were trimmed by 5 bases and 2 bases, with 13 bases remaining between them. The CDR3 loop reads CASSTSQDPYNEQFF. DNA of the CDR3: TGTGCCAGCAGCACCAGCCAAGACCCCTACAATGAGCAGTTCTTC.

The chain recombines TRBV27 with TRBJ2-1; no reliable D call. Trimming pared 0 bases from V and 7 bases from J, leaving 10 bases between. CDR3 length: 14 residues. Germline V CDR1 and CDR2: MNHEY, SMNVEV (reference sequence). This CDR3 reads CASSLSLQENEQFF. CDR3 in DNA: TGTGCCAGCAGTTTATCGCTTCAGGAAAATGAGCAGTTCTTC.

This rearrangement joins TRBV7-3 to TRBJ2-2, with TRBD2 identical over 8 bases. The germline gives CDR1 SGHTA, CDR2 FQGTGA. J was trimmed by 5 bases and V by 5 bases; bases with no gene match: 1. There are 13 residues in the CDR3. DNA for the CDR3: TGTGCCAGCAGCCCGGGAGGGACCGGGGAGCTGTTTTTT. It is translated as CASSPGGTGELFF.

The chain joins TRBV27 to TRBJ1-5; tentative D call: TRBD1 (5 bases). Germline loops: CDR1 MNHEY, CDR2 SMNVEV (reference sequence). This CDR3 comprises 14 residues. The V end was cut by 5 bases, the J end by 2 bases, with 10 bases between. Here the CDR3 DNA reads TGTGCCAGCAGTGGGGGGACCGGCAATCAGCCCCAGCATTTT. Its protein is CASSGGTGNQPQHF.

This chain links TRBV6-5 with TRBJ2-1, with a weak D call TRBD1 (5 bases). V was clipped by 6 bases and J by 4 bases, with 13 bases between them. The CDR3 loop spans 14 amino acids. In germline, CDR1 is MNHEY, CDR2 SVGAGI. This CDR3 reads CASSLLDKYNEQFF. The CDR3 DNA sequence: TGTGCCAGCAGCCTCCTGGACAAATACAATGAGCAGTTCTTC.

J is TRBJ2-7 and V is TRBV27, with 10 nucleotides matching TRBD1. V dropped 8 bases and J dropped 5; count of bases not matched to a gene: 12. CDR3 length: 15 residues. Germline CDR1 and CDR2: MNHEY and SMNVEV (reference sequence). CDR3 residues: CASWSGTGVYHEQYF. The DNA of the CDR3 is TGTGCCAGCTGGTCGGGGACAGGGGTTTACCACGAGCAGTACTTC.

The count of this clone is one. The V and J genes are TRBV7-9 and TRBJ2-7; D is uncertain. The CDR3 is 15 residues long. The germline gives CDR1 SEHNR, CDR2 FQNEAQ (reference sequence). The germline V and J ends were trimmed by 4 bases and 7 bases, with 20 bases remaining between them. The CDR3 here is CASSSRAGESLEQYF. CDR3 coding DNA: TGTGCCAGCAGCTCCCGGGCAGGTGAGAGCTTGGAGCAGTACTTC. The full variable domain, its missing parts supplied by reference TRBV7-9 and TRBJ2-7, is DTGVSQNPRHKITKRGQNVTFRCDPISEHNRLYWYRQTLGQGPEFLTYFQNEAQLEKSRLLSDRFSAERPKGSFSTLEIQRTEQGDSAMYLCASSSRAGESLEQYFGPGTRLTVT.

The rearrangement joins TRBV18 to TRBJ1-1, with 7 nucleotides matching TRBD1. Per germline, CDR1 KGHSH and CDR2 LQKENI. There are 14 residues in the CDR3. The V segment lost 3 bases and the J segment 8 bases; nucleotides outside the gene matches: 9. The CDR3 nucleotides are TGTGCCAGCTCACCGATAACCCTGACAGGGGAAGCTTTCTTT. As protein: CASSPITLTGEAFF.

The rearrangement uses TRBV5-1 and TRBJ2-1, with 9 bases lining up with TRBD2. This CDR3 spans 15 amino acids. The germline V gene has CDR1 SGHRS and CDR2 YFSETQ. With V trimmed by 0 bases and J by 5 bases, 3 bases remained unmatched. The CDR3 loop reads CASSLAPSGNNEQFF. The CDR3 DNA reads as TGCGCCAGCAGCTTGGCACCTAGCGGGAACAATGAGCAGTTCTTC.

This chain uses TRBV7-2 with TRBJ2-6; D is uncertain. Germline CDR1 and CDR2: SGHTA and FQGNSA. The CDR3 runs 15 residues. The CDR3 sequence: CAFGVKRSGANVLTF. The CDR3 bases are TGTGCTTTTGGGGTGAAACGCTCTGGGGCCAACGTCCTGACTTTC.

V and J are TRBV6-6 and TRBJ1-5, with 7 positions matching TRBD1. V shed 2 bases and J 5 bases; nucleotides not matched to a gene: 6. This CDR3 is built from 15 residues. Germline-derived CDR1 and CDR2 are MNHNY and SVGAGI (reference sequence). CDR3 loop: CASSYDRENDQPQHF. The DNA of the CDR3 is TGTGCCAGCAGTTACGACAGGGAAAACGATCAGCCCCAGCATTTT.

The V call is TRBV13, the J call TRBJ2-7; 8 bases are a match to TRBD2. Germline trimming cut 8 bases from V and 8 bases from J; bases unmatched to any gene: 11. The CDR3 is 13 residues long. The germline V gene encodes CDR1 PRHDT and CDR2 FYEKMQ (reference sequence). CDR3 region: CASRGAGVGKQYF. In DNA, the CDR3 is TGTGCCAGCCGGGGAGCGGGAGTAGGTAAGCAGTACTTC.

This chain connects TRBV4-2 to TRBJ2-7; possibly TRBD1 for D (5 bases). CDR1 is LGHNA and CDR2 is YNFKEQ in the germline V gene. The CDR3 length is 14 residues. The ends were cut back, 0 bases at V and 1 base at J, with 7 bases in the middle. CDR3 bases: TGTGCCAGCAGCCAAGAACCAGGGTCCTACGAGCAGTACTTC. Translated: CASSQEPGSYEQYF.

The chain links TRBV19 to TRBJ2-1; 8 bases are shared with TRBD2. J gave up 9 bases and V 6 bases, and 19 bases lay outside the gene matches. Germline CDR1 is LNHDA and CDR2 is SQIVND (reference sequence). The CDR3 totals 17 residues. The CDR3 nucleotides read TGTGCCAGTAGAGCCCCGTCGTTAGCGGGATACCTTGGTGAGCAGTTCTTC. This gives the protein CASRAPSLAGYLGEQFF.

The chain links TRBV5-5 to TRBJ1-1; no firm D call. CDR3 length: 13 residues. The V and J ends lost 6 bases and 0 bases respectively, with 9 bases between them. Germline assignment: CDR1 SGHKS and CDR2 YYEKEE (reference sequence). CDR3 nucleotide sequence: TGTGCCAGCACCGGAAACGTGAACACTGAAGCTTTCTTT. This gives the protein CASTGNVNTEAFF.

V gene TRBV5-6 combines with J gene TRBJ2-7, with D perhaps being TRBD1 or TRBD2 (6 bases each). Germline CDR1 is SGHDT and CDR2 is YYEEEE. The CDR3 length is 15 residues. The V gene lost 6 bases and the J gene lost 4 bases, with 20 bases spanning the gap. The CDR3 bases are TGTGCCAGCACCTCGTGGGGGCAAGGAGGGTACGAGCAGTACTTC. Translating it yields CASTSWGQGGYEQYF. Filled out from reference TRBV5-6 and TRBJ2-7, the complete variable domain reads DAGVTQSPTHLIKTRGQQVTLRCSPKSGHDTVSWYQQALGQGPQFIFQYYEEEERQRGNFPDRFSGHQFPNYSSELNVNALLLGDSALYLCASTSWGQGGYEQYFGPGTRLTVT.

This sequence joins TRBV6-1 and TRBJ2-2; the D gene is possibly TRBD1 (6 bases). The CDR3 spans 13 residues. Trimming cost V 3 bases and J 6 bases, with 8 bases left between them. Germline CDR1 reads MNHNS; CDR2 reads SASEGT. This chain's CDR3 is CASSEGAPGELFF. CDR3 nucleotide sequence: TGTGCCAGCAGTGAGGGGGCCCCCGGGGAGCTGTTTTTT.

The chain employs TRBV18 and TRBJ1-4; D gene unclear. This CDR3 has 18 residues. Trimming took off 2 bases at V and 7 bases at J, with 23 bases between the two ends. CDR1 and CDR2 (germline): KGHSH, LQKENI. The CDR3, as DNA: TGTGCCAGCTCACCAAACACCCCAGGAGCCGCCGGTGGTGAAAAACTGTTTTTT. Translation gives CASSPNTPGAAGGEKLFF. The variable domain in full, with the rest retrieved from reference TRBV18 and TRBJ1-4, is NAGVMQNPRHLVRRRGQEARLRCSPMKGHSHVYWYRQLPEEGLKFMVYLQKENIIDESGMPKERFSAEFPKEGPSILRIQQVVRGDSAAYFCASSPNTPGAAGGEKLFFGSGTQLSVL.

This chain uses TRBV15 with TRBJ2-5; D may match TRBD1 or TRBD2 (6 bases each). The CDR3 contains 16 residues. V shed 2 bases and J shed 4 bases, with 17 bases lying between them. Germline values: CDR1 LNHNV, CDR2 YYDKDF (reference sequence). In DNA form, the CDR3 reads TGTGCCACCAGCAGAACGGGGGCAGGGCGAGGAGAGACCCAGTACTTC. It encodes CATSRTGAGRGETQYF. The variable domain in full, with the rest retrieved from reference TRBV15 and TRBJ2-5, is DAMVIQNPRYQVTQFGKPVTLSCSQTLNHNVMYWYQQKSSQAPKLLFHYYDKDFNNEADTPDNFQSRRPNTSFCFLDIRSPGLGDTAMYLCATSRTGAGRGETQYFGPGTRLLVL.

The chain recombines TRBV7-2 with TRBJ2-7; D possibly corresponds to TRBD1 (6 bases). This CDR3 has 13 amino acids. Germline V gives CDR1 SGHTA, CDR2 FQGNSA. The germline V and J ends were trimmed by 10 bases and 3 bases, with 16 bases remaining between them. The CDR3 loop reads CATSQGRGYEQYF. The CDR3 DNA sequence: TGTGCCACATCACAGGGAAGAGGCTACGAGCAGTACTTC. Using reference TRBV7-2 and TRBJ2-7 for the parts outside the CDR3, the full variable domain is GAGVSQSPSNKVTEKGKDVELRCDPISGHTALYWYRQSLGQGLEFLIYFQGNSAPDKSGLPSDRFSAERTGGSVSTLTIQRTQQEDSAVYLCATSQGRGYEQYFGPGTRLTVT.

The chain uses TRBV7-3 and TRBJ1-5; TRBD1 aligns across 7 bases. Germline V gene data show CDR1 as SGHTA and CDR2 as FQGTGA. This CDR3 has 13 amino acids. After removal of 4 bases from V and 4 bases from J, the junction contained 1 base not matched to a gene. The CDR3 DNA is TGTGCCAGCAGCTCGGACAGGAATCAGCCCCAGCATTTT. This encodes CASSSDRNQPQHF. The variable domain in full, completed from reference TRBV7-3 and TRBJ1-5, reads GAGVSQTPSNKVTEKGKYVELRCDPISGHTALYWYRQSLGQGPEFLIYFQGTGAADDSGLPNDRFFAVRPEGSVSTLKIQRTERGDSAVYLCASSSDRNQPQHFGDGTRLSIL.

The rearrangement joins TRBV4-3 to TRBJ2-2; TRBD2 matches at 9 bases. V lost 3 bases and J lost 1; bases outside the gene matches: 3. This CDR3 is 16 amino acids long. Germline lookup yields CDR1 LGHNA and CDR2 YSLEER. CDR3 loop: CASSQATSGNTGELFF. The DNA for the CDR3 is TGCGCCAGCAGCCAGGCGACTAGCGGGAACACCGGGGAGCTGTTTTTT.

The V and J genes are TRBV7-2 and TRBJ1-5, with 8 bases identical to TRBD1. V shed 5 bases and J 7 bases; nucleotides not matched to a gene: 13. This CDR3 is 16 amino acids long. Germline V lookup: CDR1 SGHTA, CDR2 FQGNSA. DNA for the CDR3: TGTGCCAGCAGCCCCCAAAGGGCAGGGGGCGGACAGCCCCAGCATTTT. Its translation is CASSPQRAGGGQPQHF. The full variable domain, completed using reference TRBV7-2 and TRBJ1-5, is GAGVSQSPSNKVTEKGKDVELRCDPISGHTALYWYRQSLGQGLEFLIYFQGNSAPDKSGLPSDRFSAERTGGSVSTLTIQRTQQEDSAVYLCASSPQRAGGGQPQHFGDGTRLSIL.

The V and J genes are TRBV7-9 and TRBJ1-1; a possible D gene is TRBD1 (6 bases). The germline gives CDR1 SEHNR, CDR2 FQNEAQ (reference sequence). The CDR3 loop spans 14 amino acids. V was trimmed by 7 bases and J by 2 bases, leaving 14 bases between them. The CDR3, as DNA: TGTGCCAGCACTGTAGGGGGAAGAAACACTGAAGCTTTCTTT. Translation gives CASTVGGRNTEAFF.

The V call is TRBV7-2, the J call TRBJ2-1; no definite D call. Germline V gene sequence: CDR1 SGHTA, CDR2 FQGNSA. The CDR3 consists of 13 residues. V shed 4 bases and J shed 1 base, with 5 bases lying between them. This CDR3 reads CASSSRSYNEQFF. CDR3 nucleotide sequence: TGTGCCAGCAGCTCCCGTTCCTACAATGAGCAGTTCTTC.

The CDR3 sequence is CASSPSRAGGTDTQYF. The CDR3 DNA sequence: TGTGCCAGCAGTCCATCCCGAGCGGGAGGGACAGATACGCAGTATTTT. This chain connects TRBV27 to TRBJ2-3, with TRBD2 identical over 10 bases. The junction had 8 bases not matched to a gene; V was cut back by 5 bases and J by 3 bases. Germline loops: CDR1 MNHEY, CDR2 SMNVEV (reference sequence). The CDR3 is made up of 16 amino acids.

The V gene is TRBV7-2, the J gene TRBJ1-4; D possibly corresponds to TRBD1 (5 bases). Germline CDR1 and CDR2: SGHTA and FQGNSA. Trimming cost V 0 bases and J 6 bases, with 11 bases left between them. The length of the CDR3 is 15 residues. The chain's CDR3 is CASSLAKGPDEKLFF. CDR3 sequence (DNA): TGTGCCAGCAGCTTAGCCAAGGGGCCCGATGAAAAACTGTTTTTT.

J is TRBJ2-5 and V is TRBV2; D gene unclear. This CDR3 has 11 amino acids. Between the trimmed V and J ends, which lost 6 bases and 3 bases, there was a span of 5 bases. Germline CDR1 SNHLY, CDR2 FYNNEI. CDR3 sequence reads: CASSAKETQYF. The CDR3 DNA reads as TGTGCCAGCAGCGCCAAAGAGACCCAGTACTTC. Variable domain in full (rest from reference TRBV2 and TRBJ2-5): EPEVTQTPSHQVTQMGQEVILRCVPISNHLYFYWYRQILGQKVEFLVSFYNNEISEKSEIFDDQFSVERPDGSNFTLKIRSTKLEDSAMYFCASSAKETQYFGPGTRLLVL.

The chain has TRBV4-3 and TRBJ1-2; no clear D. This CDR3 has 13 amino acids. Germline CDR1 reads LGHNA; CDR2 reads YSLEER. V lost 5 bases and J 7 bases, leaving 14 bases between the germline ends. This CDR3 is CASSMQGLGGYTF. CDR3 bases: TGCGCCAGCAGCATGCAAGGGCTCGGTGGCTACACCTTC.

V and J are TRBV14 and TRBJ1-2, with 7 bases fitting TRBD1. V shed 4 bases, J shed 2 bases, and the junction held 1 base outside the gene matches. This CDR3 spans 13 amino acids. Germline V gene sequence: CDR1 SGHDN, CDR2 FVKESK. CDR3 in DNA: TGTGCCAGCAGCCCGGACAGGAACTATGGCTACACCTTC. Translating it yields CASSPDRNYGYTF. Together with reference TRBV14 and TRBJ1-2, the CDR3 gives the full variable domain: EAGVTQFPSHSVIEKGQTVTLRCDPISGHDNLYWYRRVMGKEIKFLLHFVKESKQDESGMPNNRFLAERTGGTYSTLKVQPAELEDSGVYFCASSPDRNYGYTFGSGTRLTVV.